This T cell receptor beta chain is drawn from a study of post-analysis software for immune sequencing data. Overall study: Patients with relapsing-remitting, secondary progressive and progressive-relapsing multiple sclerosis courses were all represented.

The CDR3 contains 13 residues. V was pared by 5 bases and J by 3 bases, with 11 bases between. Germline assignment: CDR1 MNHEY and CDR2 SVGEGT. Note on this clonotype: Its antigen is still unknown. A much larger clonotype is one base distant, so this may be a read error.

Built from TCR beta cDNA, the libraries had unique molecular identifiers in them. T cells, about 0.95 to 10 million of them, yielded a few hundred thousand cDNA molecules. TCRdb passed the PCR reads through MiXCR, listing each CDR3 protein once. The repertoire has about 460,000 distinct CDR3 sequences, around 40% of them found once; the top ten carry around an eighth. Notes on the study in general: Higher frequency in patients than in controls was seen for roughly five TRBV segments, with TRBV5-6, TRBV5-1 and TRBV20-1 among them. Strong co-clustering by F measure was seen for same-batch samples.

The receptor was isolated from a girl aged 5-17 years with multiple sclerosis. V gene TRBV6-2 or TRBV6-3 combines with J gene TRBJ2-7, with D perhaps TRBD2 (6 bases). Material: blood. The CDR3 region has the DNA TGTGCCAGCAGTCTAGGGGACTTCTACGAGCAGTACTTC. Its protein product is CASSLGDFYEQYF.